Following are 11 T cell receptor beta chains from one sample sequenced in a study of radiotherapy plus CTLA-4 blockade in lung cancer. Clones were sequenced by immunoSEQ multiplex PCR, and TCRdb holds only the in-frame ones, with some missing. In the table there are 45,000 to 55,000 clones, 75% to 85% of which are singletons. This sample comprised peripheral blood, obtained from a patient treated with radiotherapy plus ipilimumab. All receptors come from a human donor with non-small cell lung cancer who had stable disease on radiotherapy plus ipilimumab.

This sequence joins TRBV19 and TRBJ2-3; no clear D gene. CDR3 length: 14 residues. The germline V gene has CDR1 LNHDA and CDR2 SQIVND (reference sequence). The V gene lost 8 bases and the J gene lost 2 bases, with 14 bases spanning the gap. The CDR3 is CASQLTVFTDTQYF. CDR3 DNA sequence: TGTGCCAGTCAACTTACAGTCTTCACAGATACGCAGTATTTT. Supplemented by reference TRBV19 and TRBJ2-3, the full variable domain reads DGGITQSPKYLFRKEGQNVTLSCEQNLNHDAMYWYRQDPGQGLRLIYYSQIVNDFQKGDIAEGYSVSREKKESFPLTVTSAQKNPTAFYLCASQLTVFTDTQYFGPGTRLTVL.

This chain connects TRBV5-6 to TRBJ1-4; D might be TRBD1 (5 bases). The CDR3 consists of 15 residues. Between the trimmed V and J ends, which lost 2 bases and 8 bases, there was a span of 16 bases. Germline CDR1 reads SGHDT; CDR2 reads YYEEEE. CDR3 coding DNA: TGTGCCAGCAGCTTAGGTGGGGGGAATAAGGAAAAACTGTTTTTT. Translating gives CASSLGGGNKEKLFF.

CDR3 amino acids: CASSRTGLAGASTGELFF. CDR3 DNA sequence: TGTGCCAGCAGCCGGACGGGACTAGCGGGAGCGAGCACCGGGGAGCTGTTTTTT. The chain employs TRBV7-3 and TRBJ2-2; the match to TRBD2 covers 14 bases. The germline CDR1 and CDR2 sequences are SGHTA and FQGTGA. The CDR3 length is 18 residues. Trimming took 5 bases from V and 4 from J; bases not matched to a gene: 9.

This rearrangement joins TRBV6-5 to TRBJ2-1; D unresolved. This CDR3 comprises 11 residues. Germline CDR1 is MNHEY and CDR2 is SVGAGI. V lost 9 bases and J 1 base, leaving 4 bases between the germline ends. The CDR3 DNA sequence: TGTGCCAGACAATCCTACAATGAGCAGTTCTTC. Its protein product is CARQSYNEQFF.

The chain combines TRBV5-1 with TRBJ1-2; possibly TRBD1 for D (5 bases). The CDR3 extends over 16 amino acids. CDR1 and CDR2 (germline): SGHRS, YFSETQ. V lost 2 bases, J lost 4 bases, and 18 bases lay in between. CDR3 coding DNA: TGCGCCAGCAGCTTAGGCTACTTCCCCGGGGGCTATGGCTACACCTTC. This gives the protein CASSLGYFPGGYGYTF.

The rearrangement links TRBV10-3 to TRBJ2-1, with 9 bases fitting TRBD2. The CDR3 totals 13 residues. J gave up 7 bases and V 8 bases, and 6 bases lay outside the gene matches. Per the germline V gene, CDR1 is ENHRY and CDR2 is SYGVKD. The CDR3 nucleotides are TGTGCCATCGGTAGCGGGAGTGGTAATGAGCAGTTCTTC. Amino acids: CAIGSGSGNEQFF.

This clone was found a few times. This sequence joins TRBV4-1 and TRBJ2-5; 7 bases agree with TRBD1. The CDR3 covers 15 residues. The V gene end was trimmed by 4 bases and the J gene end by 7 bases; junction bases not matched to a gene: 12. Looked up from germline, CDR1 is MGHRA and CDR2 is YSYEKL. CDR3 region: CASSLQGDRIWTQYF. The CDR3 DNA reads TGCGCCAGCAGCCTCCAGGGGGATCGAATTTGGACCCAGTACTTC.

The rearrangement uses TRBV7-3 and TRBJ2-2; TRBD1 matches 9 bases. CDR1 is SGHTA, CDR2 FQGTGA, per germline. The V segment lost 0 bases and the J segment 6 bases; nucleotides outside the gene matches: 2. There are 15 residues in the CDR3. This CDR3 is CASSLTGQGAGELFF. CDR3 nucleotide sequence: TGTGCCAGCAGCTTAACGGGACAGGGAGCCGGGGAGCTGTTTTTT.

The rearrangement joins TRBV15 to TRBJ2-7, with TRBD1 identical over 7 bases. The J segment lost 4 bases and the V segment lost 3 bases, leaving 9 bases of the junction unmatched. The CDR3 sequence is 15 residues long. Germline loops: CDR1 LNHNV, CDR2 YYDKDF (reference sequence). The CDR3 DNA reads TGTGCCACCAGCAGTGTACAGGGGACCTTTTACGAGCAGTACTTC. It translates to CATSSVQGTFYEQYF.

CDR3: CAWSHSYEQYF. For the CDR3, the DNA is TGTGCCTGGAGTCACTCCTACGAGCAGTACTTC. The chain is built from TRBV30 and TRBJ2-7; the D is unclear. V lost 2 bases and J lost 0, with 2 bases in between. This CDR3 is built from 11 residues. CDR1 and CDR2 from the germline V gene are GTSNPN and SVGIG (reference sequence).

The V and J genes are TRBV5-6 and TRBJ2-7, with no clear D. The CDR3 contains 14 residues. V was clipped by 2 bases and J by 5 bases, with 14 bases between them. In germline, CDR1 is SGHDT, CDR2 YYEEEE. The CDR3 DNA follows: TGTGCCAGCAGCTTCTTGAATCGAGAGGACGAGCAGTACTTC. Translated: CASSFLNREDEQYF.